This note documents a single T cell receptor beta chain sequence. The sample belongs to a study of monozygotic twins with inflammatory bowel disease. Reanalyzing the 5' RACE reads, TCRdb keeps one entry per CDR3 protein, without DNA. Its listing shows 350,000 to 550,000 distinct CDR3 sequences. This receptor was taken from a human donor with ulcerative colitis or Crohn's disease, or a healthy co-twin of an affected twin (not recorded which). Sequencing was performed on blood.

The CDR3 here is CASKEPPATYEQYF. V gene TRBV10-2 combines with J gene TRBJ2-7. This CDR3 contains 14 residues. Germline V CDR1 and CDR2: WSHSY, SAAADI.